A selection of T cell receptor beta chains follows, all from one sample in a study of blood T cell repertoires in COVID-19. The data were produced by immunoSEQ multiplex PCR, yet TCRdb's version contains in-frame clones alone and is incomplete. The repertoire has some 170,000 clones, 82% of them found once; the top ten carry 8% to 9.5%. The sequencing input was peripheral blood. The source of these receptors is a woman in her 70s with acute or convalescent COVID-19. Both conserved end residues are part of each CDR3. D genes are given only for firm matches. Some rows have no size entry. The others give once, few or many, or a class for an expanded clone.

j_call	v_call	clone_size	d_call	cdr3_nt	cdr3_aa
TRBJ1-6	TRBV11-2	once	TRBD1	TGTGCCAGCAGCTTAGGGCTCAGGGGGCAGGGGTCACCCCTCCACTTT	CASSLGLRGQGSPLHF
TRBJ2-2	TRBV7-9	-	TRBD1	TGTGCCAGCAGCTTAGGCCAGGGGGCTGATAAAGACACCGGGGAGCTGTTTTTT	CASSLGQGADKDTGELFF
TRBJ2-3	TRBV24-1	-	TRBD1	TGTGCCACCAGTGATACCGGGACAGGGGTCACAGATACGCAGTATTTT	CATSDTGTGVTDTQYF
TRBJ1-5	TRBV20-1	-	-	TGCAGTGCTAGTCTCACAGGGAATCAGCCCCAGCATTTT	CSASLTGNQPQHF
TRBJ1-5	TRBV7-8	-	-	TGTGCCAGCAGCCCCGGGAGTTATCAGCCCCAGCATTTT	CASSPGSYQPQHF
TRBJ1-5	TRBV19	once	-	TGTGCCAGTAGTATGAGATTAACCCAGACAGATAATCAGCCCCAGCATTTT	CASSMRLTQTDNQPQHF
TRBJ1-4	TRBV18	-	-	TGTGCCAGCTCACCCCAACGGCATAGGGGGCTGTTTTTT	CASSPQRHRGLFF
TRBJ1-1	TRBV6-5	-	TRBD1	TGTGCCAGCAGTTACGTCTCAGGGGGATGGGAAGCTTTCTTT	CASSYVSGGWEAFF
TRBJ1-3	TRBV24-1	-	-	TGTGCCACCAGTGCCGGGGGGCTTGGAAACACCATATATTTT	CATSAGGLGNTIYF
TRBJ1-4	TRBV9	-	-	TGTGCCAGCAGCGTAGAGGCGGGGGGGCGCAACGGAGAAAAACTGTTTTTT	CASSVEAGGRNGEKLFF
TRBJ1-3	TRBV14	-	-	TGTGCCAGCAGCCAAGACACAGGGACTGGAAACACCATATATTTT	CASSQDTGTGNTIYF
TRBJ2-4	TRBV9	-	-	TGTGCCAGCAGCGTAGACTCGGGGGACAGTCTAGCCAAAAACATTCAGTACTTC	CASSVDSGDSLAKNIQYF
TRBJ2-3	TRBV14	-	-	TGTGCCAGCAGTCCAGGGTTCTGGACAGATACGCAGTATTTT	CASSPGFWTDTQYF
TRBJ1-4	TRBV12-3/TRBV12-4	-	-	TGTGCCAGCAGTTTTTCGGATGAAAAACTGTTTTTT	CASSFSDEKLFF
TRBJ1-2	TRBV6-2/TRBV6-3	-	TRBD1	TGTGCCAGCAGCTCGGGACAGGGCTTCTATGGCTACACCTTC	CASSSGQGFYGYTF
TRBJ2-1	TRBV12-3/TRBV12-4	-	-	TGTGCCAGCAGTTTCGGGGTTGAGCAGTTCTTC	CASSFGVEQFF
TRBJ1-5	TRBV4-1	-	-	TGCGCCAGCAGCCAAGGAACAGGATTACAGCCCCAGCATTTT	CASSQGTGLQPQHF
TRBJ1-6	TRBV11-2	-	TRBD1	TGTGCCAGCAGCTTAGGCGGACAGGGATCGAGTTTAACCCTCCACTTT	CASSLGGQGSSLTLHF
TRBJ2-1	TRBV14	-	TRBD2	TGTGCCAGCAGCCCGACTAGCGGGAGGGCCTTTTTGCAGTTCTTC	CASSPTSGRAFLQFF
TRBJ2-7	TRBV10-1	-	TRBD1	TGCGCCAGCAGGCCCGGGACAGAGTCCTACGAGCAGTACTTC	CASRPGTESYEQYF
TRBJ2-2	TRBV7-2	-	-	TGTGCCAGCAGGATACAGCCGAACACCGGGGAGCTGTTTTTT	CASRIQPNTGELFF
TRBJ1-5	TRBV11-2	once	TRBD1	TGTGCCAGCAGCGCCGGACAGGGGAGGGGGTGGACCAATCAGCCCCAGCATTTT	CASSAGQGRGWTNQPQHF